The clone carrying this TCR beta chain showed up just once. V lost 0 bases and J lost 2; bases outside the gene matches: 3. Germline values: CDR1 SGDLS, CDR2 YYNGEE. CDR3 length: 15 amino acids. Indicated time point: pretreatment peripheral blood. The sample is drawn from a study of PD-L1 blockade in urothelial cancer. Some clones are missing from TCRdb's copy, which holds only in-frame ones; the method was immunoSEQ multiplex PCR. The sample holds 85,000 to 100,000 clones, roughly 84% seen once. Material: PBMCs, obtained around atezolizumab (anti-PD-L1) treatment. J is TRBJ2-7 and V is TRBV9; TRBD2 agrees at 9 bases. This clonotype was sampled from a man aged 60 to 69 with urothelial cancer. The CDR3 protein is CASSVGTSVTYEQYF. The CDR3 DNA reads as TGTGCCAGCAGCGTAGGGACTAGCGTAACCTACGAGCAGTACTTC.